The 24 T cell receptor beta chains reported below all come from one sample, sequenced in a study of blood T cell repertoires in COVID-19. Here immunoSEQ multiplex PCR was the method, and the copy in TCRdb shows in-frame clones only, minus some. The table has about 200,000 clones, 60% to 85% seen once. Material for sequencing was peripheral blood. Source of these receptors: a woman in her 70s with acute or convalescent COVID-19.

This clone came up once. The V gene is TRBV5-6, the J gene TRBJ2-3; D ambiguous. The length of the CDR3 is 12 residues. Trimming left V 4 bases short and J 4 bases short, with 7 bases between. Germline V lookup: CDR1 SGHDT, CDR2 YYEEEE. The CDR3 DNA follows: TGTGCCAGCAGCGGAGTCGCAGATACGCAGTATTTT. Translating it yields CASSGVADTQYF.

The chain uses TRBV4-1 and TRBJ2-1; D perhaps matches TRBD2 (6 bases). This CDR3 has 19 amino acids. Between the trimmed V and J ends, which lost 0 bases and 6 bases, there was a span of 24 bases. Germline-derived CDR1 and CDR2 are MGHRA and YSYEKL. CDR3 protein: CASSQELSRAGRRFNEQFF. CDR3 nucleotides: TGCGCCAGCAGCCAAGAGTTAAGCCGGGCAGGGAGGCGTTTCAATGAGCAGTTCTTC.

Concerning this clone: Other DNA sequences in the same sample also yield this CDR3. V usage is TRBV5-1 and J usage is TRBJ2-7; TRBD2 matches at 11 bases. The germline V gene has CDR1 SGHRS and CDR2 YFSETQ. The CDR3 is 15 residues long. V lost 4 bases to trimming and J lost 1 base; unmatched junction nucleotides: 4. The CDR3: CASSIGTSGSYEQYF. In DNA, the CDR3 is TGCGCCAGCAGCATAGGGACTAGCGGTTCCTACGAGCAGTACTTC.

V gene TRBV3-1 (or the pseudogene TRBV3-2) combines with J gene TRBJ1-6; 8 bases align to TRBD1. Germline loops: CDR1 LGHDT, CDR2 YNNKEL (reference sequence). Trimming at V came to 6 bases and at J to 5 bases, leaving 6 bases not matched to a gene. CDR3 length equals 15 residues. CDR3: CASSRQGMDNSPLHF. The CDR3, as DNA: TGTGCCAGCAGTCGACAGGGGATGGATAATTCACCCCTCCACTTT.

Ten or more counts support this clone. V is TRBV4-3 and J is TRBJ2-5, with a possible D match to TRBD1 (5 bases). Germline V gene data show CDR1 as LGHNA and CDR2 as YSLEER. The CDR3 spans 14 residues. Trimming stripped 0 bases from V and 5 bases from J, with 10 bases between. CDR3 region: CASSQDQGVETQYF. CDR3 sequence (DNA): TGCGCCAGCAGCCAAGATCAAGGGGTGGAGACCCAGTACTTC.

This clone was observed a few times. Here the CDR3 reads CASSRDRGYQETQYF. CDR3 in DNA: TGTGCCAGCAGCCGGGACAGGGGTTACCAAGAGACCCAGTACTTC. The chain combines TRBV5-4 with TRBJ2-5; 10 bases are shared with TRBD1. V trimming: 4 bases; J trimming: 0 bases; junction bases outside the gene matches: 3. Germline V gene sequence: CDR1 SGHNT, CDR2 YYREEE (reference sequence). The CDR3 has 15 residues. The full variable domain, with the rest looked up from reference TRBV5-4 and TRBJ2-5, is ETGVTQSPTHLIKTRGQQVTLRCSSQSGHNTVSWYQQALGQGPQFIFQYYREEENGRGNFPPRFSGLQFPNYSSELNVNALELDDSALYLCASSRDRGYQETQYFGPGTRLLVL.

The chain employs TRBV3-1 (or the pseudogene TRBV3-2) and TRBJ1-1; no clear D gene. The V and J ends lost 6 bases and 8 bases respectively, with 10 bases between them. CDR3 length equals 11 residues. Germline V gene sequence: CDR1 LGHDT, CDR2 YNNKEL (reference sequence). The CDR3 spells CASRDGGEAFF. CDR3 nucleotides: TGTGCCAGCAGAGACGGCGGGGAAGCTTTCTTT.

The CDR3 DNA is TGTGCCAGCAGTTCACAGGGGTTCGATACGCAGTATTTT. Amino acid sequence: CASSSQGFDTQYF. The chain links TRBV14 to TRBJ2-3; 7 bases are shared with TRBD1. Germline trimming cut 6 bases from V and 6 bases from J; bases unmatched to any gene: 6. The CDR3 is 13 amino acids. Germline CDR1 SGHDN, CDR2 FVKESK.

The chain is built from TRBV18 and TRBJ2-1; TRBD1 matches 7 bases. The CDR3 consists of 15 residues. Germline CDR1 reads KGHSH; CDR2 reads LQKENI. The V segment lost 3 bases and the J segment 6 bases; nucleotides outside the gene matches: 8. In DNA form, the CDR3 reads TGTGCCAGCTCACCGCCCGGGACAGCCTCCAATGAGCAGTTCTTC. The encoded protein is CASSPPGTASNEQFF.

The CDR3 coding sequence is TGTGCCAGCAAACAGGGGTCTTTCTTT. It translates to CASKQGSFF. This chain connects TRBV2 to TRBJ1-1; 7 bases map to TRBD1. This CDR3 comprises 9 residues. The V segment lost 7 bases and the J segment 12 bases; nucleotides outside the gene matches: 2. Looked up from germline, CDR1 is SNHLY and CDR2 is FYNNEI.

This rearrangement joins TRBV18 to TRBJ2-5, with a possible D match to TRBD2 (6 bases). Germline CDR1 and CDR2: KGHSH and LQKENI. The length of the CDR3 is 13 residues. V was cut by 6 bases and J by 5 bases, with 13 bases left in between. The CDR3 DNA reads TGTGCCAGCTCTGCGGGGCCTCTGGAGACCCAGTACTTC. This sequence encodes CASSAGPLETQYF. The full variable domain, its missing parts supplied by reference TRBV18 and TRBJ2-5, is NAGVMQNPRHLVRRRGQEARLRCSPMKGHSHVYWYRQLPEEGLKFMVYLQKENIIDESGMPKERFSAEFPKEGPSILRIQQVVRGDSAAYFCASSAGPLETQYFGPGTRLLVL.

This clone has a single count. The chain combines TRBV5-1 with TRBJ1-1, with TRBD1 matching over 11 bases. The germline V gene has CDR1 SGHRS and CDR2 YFSETQ. This CDR3 comprises 13 residues. V gave up 4 bases and J gave up 14 bases; unmatched junction bases: 10. The CDR3 nucleotides read TGCGCCAGCAGCACCGGGACAGGGGGATCGGTGTTCTTT. Protein sequence: CASSTGTGGSVFF.

V usage is TRBV25-1 and J usage is TRBJ2-7, with D possibly being TRBD1 (6 bases). Germline V gene data show CDR1 as MGHDK and CDR2 as SYGVNS. CDR3 length: 12 amino acids. Between the trimmed V and J ends, which lost 6 bases and 2 bases, there was a span of 8 bases. The CDR3 DNA follows: TGTGCCAGCAGCAAGGGGGCCTACGAGCAGTACTTC. It translates to CASSKGAYEQYF.

This clone was observed a handful of times. V is TRBV10-3 and J is TRBJ2-2; 7 bases line up with TRBD2. CDR1 is ENHRY, CDR2 SYGVKD, per germline. V lost 4 bases, J lost 0 bases, and 5 bases stayed unmatched. The CDR3 spans 16 residues. The CDR3 loop reads CAISVTGGTNTGELFF. In nucleotides, the CDR3 is TGTGCCATCAGTGTTACCGGGGGGACGAACACCGGGGAGCTGTTTTTT.

V and J are TRBV7-8 and TRBJ2-1; 12 nucleotides line up with TRBD2. J lost 8 bases, V lost 1 base, and 9 bases had no gene match. Germline CDR1 is SGHVS and CDR2 is FQNEAQ. The CDR3 has 17 amino acids. CDR3 in DNA: TGTGCCAGCAGCTTAGAACATCCTAGCGGGGGGGCCTATGAGCAGTTCTTC. This sequence encodes CASSLEHPSGGAYEQFF.

V is TRBV19 and J is TRBJ2-5; perhaps TRBD1 as D (6 bases). Trimming took 6 bases from V and 5 from J, leaving 22 bases between them. The CDR3 sequence is 16 residues long. Germline V lookup: CDR1 LNHDA, CDR2 SQIVND (reference sequence). The CDR3 reads CASSPARGRGRETQYF. In DNA, the CDR3 is TGTGCCAGTAGCCCGGCCAGGGGCAGGGGCAGGGAGACCCAGTACTTC.

The V and J genes are TRBV7-3 and TRBJ2-2; D perhaps matches TRBD1 (6 bases). Trimming left V 0 bases short and J 6 bases short, with 14 bases between. The CDR3 has 16 residues. CDR1 and CDR2 (germline): SGHTA, FQGTGA. CDR3 loop: CASSLTSGAGAGELFF. The CDR3 region has the DNA TGTGCCAGCAGCTTAACGTCAGGGGCTGGGGCCGGGGAGCTGTTTTTT. The complete variable domain, with remaining parts taken from reference TRBV7-3 and TRBJ2-2, reads GAGVSQTPSNKVTEKGKYVELRCDPISGHTALYWYRQSLGQGPEFLIYFQGTGAADDSGLPNDRFFAVRPEGSVSTLKIQRTERGDSAVYLCASSLTSGAGAGELFFGEGSRLTVL.

The chain combines TRBV6-1 with TRBJ2-5; 7 positions match TRBD1. After removal of 6 bases from V and 2 bases from J, the junction contained 9 bases not matched to a gene. Germline V gene lookup returns CDR1 MNHNS and CDR2 SASEGT. The CDR3 is 15 amino acids. Here the CDR3 reads CASRRDRVGQETQYF. The CDR3 bases are TGTGCCAGCAGACGAGACAGGGTGGGACAAGAGACCCAGTACTTC.

This clone has only one observation. V gene TRBV6-5 combines with J gene TRBJ2-1, with 10 bases matching TRBD2. The CDR3 sequence is 15 residues long. The V and J ends lost 7 bases and 8 bases, in that order; junction bases with no gene match: 11. Germline loops: CDR1 MNHEY, CDR2 SVGAGI. CDR3 DNA: TGTGCCAGCACTTCCCTAGCGGGGGCTGGCTATGAGCAGTTCTTC. Its translation is CASTSLAGAGYEQFF.

This clone was detected only once. The chain's CDR3 is CASSSPGQGSPGELFF. CDR3 in DNA: TGTGCCAGCAGCTCCCCGGGACAGGGGTCCCCCGGGGAGCTGTTTTTT. The chain has TRBV3-1 (or the pseudogene TRBV3-2) and TRBJ2-2, with 10 bases fitting TRBD1. V gave up 5 bases and J gave up 6 bases; unmatched junction bases: 9. Germline assignment: CDR1 LGHDT and CDR2 YNNKEL (reference sequence). The CDR3 spans 16 residues.

This clone was counted a few times. This chain joins TRBV30 and TRBJ2-5; 9 nucleotides align to TRBD2. Germline V CDR1 and CDR2: GTSNPN, SVGIG (reference sequence). Trimming removed 0 bases from V and 3 bases from J; junction bases left unmatched: 5. This CDR3 contains 15 residues. The chain's CDR3 is CAWSVPGLAKETQYF. CDR3 DNA: TGTGCCTGGAGTGTCCCGGGACTAGCCAAAGAGACCCAGTACTTC. Complete variable domain (other parts from reference TRBV30 and TRBJ2-5): SQTIHQWPATLVQPVGSPLSLECTVEGTSNPNLYWYRQAAGRGLQLLFYSVGIGQISSEVPQNLSASRPQDRQFILSSKKLLLSDSGFYLCAWSVPGLAKETQYFGPGTRLLVL.

The V gene is TRBV21-1, the J gene TRBJ2-7; TRBD2, the D gene given by the table, was not confirmed from the DNA. TRBV21-1 is tagged as a pseudogene. The length of the CDR3 is 19 residues. CDR3 loop: CASSKDKASGGQQPYEQYF. The CDR3 region has the DNA TGTGCCAGCAGCAAAGATAAGGCTAGCGGGGGCCAACAGCCCTACGAGCAGTACTTC.

The chain has TRBV9 and TRBJ2-1, with 9 bases matching TRBD2. The CDR3 contains 16 residues. Germline V CDR1 and CDR2: SGDLS, YYNGEE. V lost 3 bases to trimming and J lost 7 bases; unmatched junction nucleotides: 11. This CDR3 reads CASSAPRRGGQNEQFF. The CDR3 DNA reads as TGTGCCAGCAGCGCCCCCCGGCGGGGGGGCCAGAATGAGCAGTTCTTC.

This clone was seen once. V gene TRBV6-4 combines with J gene TRBJ1-2; 7 bases fit TRBD1. With 0 bases clipped from V and 3 bases from J, the junction kept 4 bases outside the gene matches. CDR1 MRHNA and CDR2 SNTAGT come from the germline V gene. The CDR3 runs to 15 residues. The CDR3 coding sequence is TGTGCCAGCAGTGACTCGAGACAGGGCCACTATGGCTACACCTTC. This translates into CASSDSRQGHYGYTF.